This TCR beta chain derives from a study of regulatory T cells in long-lasting Graves disease. This clonotype was counted between two and nine times. Its antigen is not identified. To make TCR beta libraries, researchers used iRepertoire HTBI primers and Arm-PCR of CDR3 regions. A single record per CDR3 protein comes from TCRdb applying MiXCR to the multiplex PCR reads. This table holds some 230,000 distinct CDR3 sequences, about 17% found once. The germline V and J ends were trimmed by 8 bases and 1 base, with 11 bases remaining between them. Germline CDR1 reads WSHSY; CDR2 reads SAAADI. CDR3 size: 13 residues. Study-wide results and limits: Public clonotype sharing was higher in persistent than newly diagnosed patients. Persistent disease exhibited a predilection for TRBV28, TRBJ1-2 and TRBJ2-5. Patients with persistent Graves' had lower TCR diversity than newly diagnosed patients.

Time point: newly diagnosed GD, antithyroid drugs for less than 3 months. PBMC-derived RNA was used for the TCR library. Approximately 10-milliliter peripheral blood samples went into EDTA tubes. Sample: peripheral blood mononuclear cells (PBMCs), taken at new diagnosis, from a patient treated with antithyroid drugs. This sequence was found in a female donor with Graves disease. The chain is built from TRBV10-2 and TRBJ1-1; D is unclear. The CDR3 loop is CASRNAWNTEAFF. DNA for the CDR3: TGCGCCAGCCGAAACGCGTGGAACACTGAAGCTTTCTTT.